This note documents a single T cell receptor (beta chain) sequence. Its antigen remains unknown. These data come from a study of cytomegalovirus exposure and HLA in healthy donors. Germline trimming cut 8 bases from V and 8 bases from J; bases unmatched to any gene: 11. Germline lookup yields CDR1 LNHDA and CDR2 SQIVND (reference sequence). CDR3 size: 13 residues. The PCR was carried out with 60 Vbeta primers and 13 Jbeta primers. The table came from immunoSEQ multiplex PCR; TCRdb's copy has only in-frame clones and leaves some out. The sample contains about 170,000 clones, roughly three quarters of which appear only once. Whole-study results and caveats: DRB1 showed the most TCR associations and HLA-C the fewest in a later analysis, as rates varied by HLA locus.

The V and J genes are TRBV19 and TRBJ1-2; 7 nucleotides agree with TRBD1. The sequenced material came from PBMCs. The receptor was derived from a woman aged 45-65 years in good health and CMV-seronegative. The CDR3 reads CASAGQPLRGYTF. The CDR3 coding sequence is TGTGCCAGTGCGGGACAGCCTCTGCGCGGCTACACCTTC.